This T cell receptor (beta chain) was identified in a study of T cell repertoires in cytomegalovirus infection. TCRdb reanalysed the reads using MiXCR and keeps one entry per CDR3 protein. Counted here are hundreds of thousands of distinct CDR3 sequences, 25% to 30% occurring once; the ten biggest clones make up approximately 20%. This clonotype occurred many times. Its antigen is unidentified. Trimming removed 1 base at V and 3 bases at J, with 9 bases between. This CDR3 is 14 amino acids long. The germline V gene encodes CDR1 SGHTA and CDR2 FQGNSA. The V call is TRBV7-2, the J call TRBJ1-2; a weak D match, TRBD1 (6 bases). This TCR came from a human donor in good health (CMV status not recorded). Some clones in this sample may be carry-over from other donors' samples. Sequenced material: cultured PBMCs, taken from culture after CMV antigen stimulation. CDR3 in amino acids: CASSLGSGDYGYTF. The DNA for the CDR3 is TGTGCCAGCAGCTTAGGTTCAGGGGACTATGGCTACACCTTC.